Below are 3 T cell receptor beta chains sequenced from a single sample in a study of human T cells and chemical hapten exposure (dated by TCRdb to the early 2020s). Library preparation used RACE. TCRdb lists the instrument as NextSeq 500. TCRdb reworked the public reads: Q25 trimming with fastp, MiXCR clone assembly, productive beta chains retained. A single entry per CDR3 protein holds the most common genes and DNA from its merged rows. Here the sample has around 250,000 distinct CDR3 sequences; over 8% occur a single time. About 2.5% of the sample belongs to the ten largest clones. In the paper's terms, the time point label means: pre-sensitization, week 0. The treatment or condition label here, explained by the study, means: therapeutic diphenylcyclopropenone sensitization with weekly scalp DPC. The source was whole blood, collected in connection with sensitization to the hapten diphenylcyclopropenone (DPC). The receptors were sampled from a woman between 35 and 50 years old with alopecia areata. Some clones in this sample may be carry-over from other donors' samples.

In its sample, this clonotype was seen many times. The rearrangement links TRBV29-1 to TRBJ1-1; D call uncertain. V was cut by 3 bases and J by 0 bases, with 8 bases left in between. The CDR3 runs to 13 residues. Germline V gene lookup returns CDR1 SQVTM and CDR2 ANQGSEA. The CDR3: CSVDRFMNTEAFF. For the CDR3, the DNA is TGCAGCGTTGACAGGTTCATGAACACTGAAGCTTTCTTT.

A few counts support this clonotype. This rearrangement joins TRBV29-1 to TRBJ2-3, with no clear D. The CDR3 is 13 amino acids. Germline assignment: CDR1 SQVTM and CDR2 ANQGSEA. Trimming removed 7 bases at V and 5 bases at J, with 16 bases between. CDR3: CSAFRPGEDTQYF. The CDR3 DNA sequence: TGCAGCGCCTTCCGCCCTGGGGAAGATACGCAGTATTTT.

This clonotype was counted at least ten times. DNA of the CDR3: TGTGCCAGCAGCATCGACAGAAATGAAGCTTTCTTT. Amino acid sequence: CASSIDRNEAFF. The chain links TRBV7-9 to TRBJ1-1, with D possibly matching TRBD1 (5 bases). V lost 5 bases and J lost 7, with 11 bases in between. Germline CDR1 SEHNR, CDR2 FQNEAQ (reference sequence). There are 12 residues in the CDR3.